Following are 3 T cell receptor beta chains from one sample sequenced in a study of cytomegalovirus exposure and HLA in healthy donors. Generated by immunoSEQ multiplex PCR, the TCRdb table keeps only in-frame clones and is missing some. The sample has 150,000 or so clones, around 89% seen once. Sequencing was performed on PBMCs. Receptors originate from a woman younger than 45 in good health and CMV-seropositive.

This rearrangement joins TRBV5-4 to TRBJ1-1; no firm D call. CDR1 and CDR2 (germline): SGHNT, YYREEE (reference sequence). V was cut by 5 bases and J by 0 bases, with 8 bases left in between. This CDR3 is built from 13 residues. Here the CDR3 DNA reads TGTGCCAGCAGATCGCGGTTGAACACTGAAGCTTTCTTT. It is translated as CASRSRLNTEAFF.

This clone was found once. The chain employs TRBV7-8 and TRBJ1-2, with 9 bases matching TRBD1. The V and J ends lost 6 bases and 6 bases, in that order; junction bases with no gene match: 5. The CDR3 extends over 13 amino acids. Germline V gene sequence: CDR1 SGHVS, CDR2 FQNEAQ. CDR3 nucleotide sequence: TGTGCCAGCAGTCGAGGGACAGGGCATGGCTACACCTTC. This encodes CASSRGTGHGYTF.

The chain joins TRBV27 to TRBJ2-5; D might be TRBD1 (5 bases). Per germline, CDR1 MNHEY and CDR2 SMNVEV (reference sequence). The CDR3 spans 16 residues. The ends were cut back, 1 base at V and 1 base at J, with 13 bases in the middle. The DNA of the CDR3 is TGTGCCAGCAGTTTATTAGGCAGTGGGGCCCAAGAGACCCAGTACTTC. Its protein product is CASSLLGSGAQETQYF.